The 14 T cell receptor beta chains in this list originate from one sample, sequenced in a study of T-cell reconstitution after alpha-beta-depleted transplantation in children. TCRbeta library preparation incorporated unique molecular identifiers. TCRdb reprocessed the PCR reads with MiXCR, giving one entry per CDR3 protein. This sample carries 550,000 to 600,000 distinct CDR3 sequences, 20% to 25% of them seen once, and the ten largest clones take 13% to 15%. Sequenced here: PBMCs, mostly from graft donor cells, sampled 360 days after TCRalphabeta/CD19-depleted stem cell transplant. All receptors derive from a boy younger than two who had a stem cell transplant for acute myeloid leukemia, so the T cells may come from the graft donor.

At least ten counts were recorded for this clonotype. The chain has TRBV11-2 and TRBJ2-1; 9 bases line up with TRBD1. The CDR3 is 18 amino acids. Trimming took 6 bases from V and 3 from J; bases not matched to a gene: 15. CDR1 SGHAT and CDR2 FQNNGV come from the germline V gene. This chain's CDR3 is CASSKYGPGQGVYNEQFF. As DNA, the CDR3 is TGTGCCAGCAGTAAATATGGCCCGGGACAGGGAGTCTACAATGAGCAGTTCTTC.

The CDR3: CASSPPYRGSGANVLTF. CDR3 bases: TGTGCCAGCTCACCACCATACAGGGGCTCTGGGGCCAACGTCCTGACTTTC. The chain carries TRBV18 and TRBJ2-6; 7 bases align to TRBD1. The CDR3 runs to 17 residues. Germline lookup yields CDR1 KGHSH and CDR2 LQKENI. V was clipped by 0 bases and J by 0 bases; unmatched bases: 2.

This sequence joins TRBV29-1 and TRBJ1-2; D is uncertain. This CDR3 comprises 13 residues. V lost 2 bases to trimming and J lost 2 bases, with 9 bases between them. Germline V lookup: CDR1 SQVTM, CDR2 ANQGSEA. As DNA, the CDR3 is TGCAGCGTTGAAAGGGATGGCAACTATGGCTACACCTTC. This sequence encodes CSVERDGNYGYTF.

This clonotype came up many times. The chain recombines TRBV20-1 with TRBJ2-7; no clear D gene. This CDR3 has 12 amino acids. CDR1 and CDR2 (germline): DFQATT, SNEGSKA (reference sequence). Trimming shortened V by 4 bases and J by 1 base, and 8 bases separated the two germline ends. The CDR3 loop reads CSAIHTSYEQYF. CDR3 nucleotides: TGCAGTGCTATTCACACTTCCTACGAGCAGTACTTC.

This clonotype was detected only a few times. The CDR3: CSARIQSYEQYF. DNA for the CDR3: TGCAGTGCTAGAATCCAGTCCTACGAGCAGTACTTC. The chain carries TRBV20-1 and TRBJ2-7; no clear D. With 2 bases removed from V and 1 base from J, the gap between germline ends came to 6 bases. Germline values: CDR1 DFQATT, CDR2 SNEGSKA (reference sequence). The CDR3 is made up of 12 amino acids.

This clonotype was seen ten or more times. The chain uses TRBV5-1 and TRBJ1-6; the D is unclear. Germline V gene sequence: CDR1 SGHRS, CDR2 YFSETQ. CDR3 size: 16 residues. Trimming removed 0 bases at V and 0 bases at J, with 7 bases between. Here the CDR3 DNA reads TGCGCCAGCAGCTTGGCCCCGAGCTCCTATAATTCACCCCTCCACTTT. It yields the protein CASSLAPSSYNSPLHF. The complete variable domain, with remaining parts taken from reference TRBV5-1 and TRBJ1-6, reads KAGVTQTPRYLIKTRGQQVTLSCSPISGHRSVSWYQQTPGQGLQFLFEYFSETQRNKGNFPGRFSGRQFSNSRSEMNVSTLELGDSALYLCASSLAPSSYNSPLHFGNGTRLTVT.

The J gene is TRBJ2-1, the V gene TRBV18, with TRBD1 identical over 8 bases. The V and J ends lost 4 bases and 1 base, in that order; junction bases with no gene match: 3. From germline, CDR1 is KGHSH and CDR2 LQKENI. The CDR3 is made up of 15 amino acids. The CDR3 nucleotides are TGTGCCAGCTCACGGACAGGGAGGTCCTACAATGAGCAGTTCTTC. Protein product: CASSRTGRSYNEQFF.

This chain connects TRBV19 to TRBJ2-7, with D hard to call. The germline V gene has CDR1 LNHDA and CDR2 SQIVND (reference sequence). Trimming took 11 bases from V and 0 from J, leaving 14 bases between them. The CDR3 is made up of 13 amino acids. CDR3 residues: CASRPRNSYEQYF. The CDR3 region has the DNA TGTGCCTCCCGACCCCGGAACTCCTACGAGCAGTACTTC.

The chain carries TRBV4-1 and TRBJ2-1; D remains unclear. The CDR3 has 14 amino acids. Germline CDR1 and CDR2: MGHRA and YSYEKL. V shed 4 bases and J shed 4 bases, with 11 bases lying between them. Written as DNA, the CDR3 is TGCGCCAGCAGCCCACGGACGGAGTACAATGAGCAGTTCTTC. Its protein is CASSPRTEYNEQFF.

The table lists this clonotype with many counts. This sequence joins TRBV19 and TRBJ2-5; D is ambiguous. Per germline, CDR1 LNHDA and CDR2 SQIVND (reference sequence). This CDR3 has 13 amino acids. V gave up 3 bases and J gave up 3 bases, with 8 bases separating them. CDR3: CASSIWDEETQYF. The CDR3 nucleotides read TGTGCCAGTAGTATTTGGGATGAAGAGACCCAGTACTTC.

Only a few counts were recorded for this clonotype. The genes are TRBV20-1 and TRBJ2-7; 9 nucleotides match TRBD1. CDR1 DFQATT and CDR2 SNEGSKA come from the germline V gene (reference sequence). The CDR3 spans 16 residues. V lost 5 bases and J lost 1; bases outside the gene matches: 12. The CDR3 here is CSARRDRDLISYEQYV. In DNA, the CDR3 is TGCAGTGCTCGCCGGGACAGGGACCTGATTTCCTACGAGCAGTACGTC.

This clonotype was picked up a small number of times. The V and J genes are TRBV27 and TRBJ2-6; D is unclear. Germline lookup yields CDR1 MNHEY and CDR2 SMNVEV (reference sequence). The CDR3 length is 18 residues. The V and J ends lost 1 base and 0 bases respectively, with 13 bases between them. CDR3 amino acids: CASSLYVGTLSGANVLTF. CDR3 sequence (DNA): TGTGCCAGCAGTTTATACGTGGGCACCCTCTCTGGGGCCAACGTCCTGACTTTC.

This clonotype was seen many times. The rearrangement joins TRBV28 to TRBJ2-7, with D unresolved. CDR1 MDHEN and CDR2 SYDVKM come from the germline V gene. The CDR3 contains 13 residues. V was cut by 2 bases and J by 3 bases, with 8 bases left in between. The CDR3 spells CASSLVGNYEQYV. The CDR3 DNA follows: TGTGCCAGCAGTTTAGTTGGGAACTACGAGCAGTACGTC.

This clonotype was seen a handful of times. This chain connects TRBV24-1 to TRBJ1-3; the D gene is possibly TRBD1 (6 bases). The germline gives CDR1 KGHDR, CDR2 SFDVKD. Trimming cost V 7 bases and J 3 bases, with 6 bases left between them. This CDR3 is 12 amino acids long. The CDR3 protein is CATRDSGNTIYF. Written as DNA, the CDR3 is TGTGCCACCAGGGACAGTGGAAACACCATATATTTT.